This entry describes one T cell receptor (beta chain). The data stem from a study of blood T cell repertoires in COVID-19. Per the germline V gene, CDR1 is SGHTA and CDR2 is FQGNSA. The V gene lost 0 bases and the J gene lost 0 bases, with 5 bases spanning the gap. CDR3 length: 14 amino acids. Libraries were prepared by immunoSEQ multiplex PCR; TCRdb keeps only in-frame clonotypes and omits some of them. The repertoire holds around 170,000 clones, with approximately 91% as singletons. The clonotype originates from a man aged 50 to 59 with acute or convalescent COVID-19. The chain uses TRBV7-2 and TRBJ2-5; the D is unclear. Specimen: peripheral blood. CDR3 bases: TGTGCCAGCAGCTTAGCCGCGTACCAAGAGACCCAGTACTTC. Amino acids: CASSLAAYQETQYF.